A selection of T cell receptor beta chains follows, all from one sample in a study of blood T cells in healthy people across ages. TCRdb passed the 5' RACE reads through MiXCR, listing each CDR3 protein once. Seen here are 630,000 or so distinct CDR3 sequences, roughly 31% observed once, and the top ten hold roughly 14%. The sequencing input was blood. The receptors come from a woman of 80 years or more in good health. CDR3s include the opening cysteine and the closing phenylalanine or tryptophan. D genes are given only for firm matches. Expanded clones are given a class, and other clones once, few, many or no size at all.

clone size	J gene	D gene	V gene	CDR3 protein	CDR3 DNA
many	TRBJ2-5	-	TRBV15	CATSRVWGGAHETQYF	TGTGCCACCAGCAGAGTTTGGGGCGGGGCACACGAGACCCAGTACTTC
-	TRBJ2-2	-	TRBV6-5	CASSYARMNTGELFF	TGTGCCAGCAGTTACGCCCGGATGAACACCGGGGAGCTGTTTTTT
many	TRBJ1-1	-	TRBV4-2	CASSPSDVTRQNTEAFF	TGTGCCAGCAGCCCTTCGGACGTCACTCGCCAGAACACTGAAGCTTTCTTT
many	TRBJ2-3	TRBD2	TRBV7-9	CASSILTSGAQYF	TGTGCCAGCAGCATTTTGACTAGCGGGGCGCAGTATTTT
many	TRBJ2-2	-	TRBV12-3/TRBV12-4	CASTLNTGSGELFF	TGTGCCAGCACCTTAAATACAGGGAGCGGGGAGCTGTTTTTT
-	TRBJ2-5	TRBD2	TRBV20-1	CSATPTSGRGQETQYF	TGCAGTGCTACCCCGACTAGCGGGAGGGGCCAAGAGACCCAGTACTTC
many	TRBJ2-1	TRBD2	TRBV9	CASSVNSGPPGEQFF	TGTGCCAGCAGCGTAAATAGCGGGCCCCCCGGTGAGCAGTTCTTC
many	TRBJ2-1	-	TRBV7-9	CASSRLGGRNEQFF	TGTGCCAGCAGTCGTCTGGGGGGGCGGAATGAGCAGTTCTTC
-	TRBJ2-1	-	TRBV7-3	CATSDPGTTTGLQQFF	TGTGCCACCAGTGACCCTGGGACAACAACGGGACTCCAGCAGTTCTTC
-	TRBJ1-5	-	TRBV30	CAWGRQGSQPQHF	TGTGCCTGGGGTAGACAAGGGAGTCAGCCCCAGCATTTT
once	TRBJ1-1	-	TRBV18	CASSRSMENTEAFF	TGTGCCAGCTCACGTTCGATGGAGAACACTGAAGCTTTCTTT
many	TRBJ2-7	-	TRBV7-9	CASSSDRTYEQYF	TGTGCCAGCAGCTCAGACAGGACCTACGAGCAGTACTTC
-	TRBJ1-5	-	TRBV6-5	CASSDTDSNQPQHF	TGTGCCAGCAGTGATACGGATAGCAATCAGCCCCAGCATTTT
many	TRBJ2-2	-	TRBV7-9	CASSLQLLRNTGELFF	TGTGCCAGCAGCTTACAGCTGTTGAGAAACACCGGGGAGCTGTTTTTT
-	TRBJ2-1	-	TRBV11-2	CASSLDRPLIRSPGFDNEQFF	TGTGCCAGCAGCTTAGATCGGCCCTTAATACGATCACCCGGCTTTGACAATGAGCAGTTCTTC